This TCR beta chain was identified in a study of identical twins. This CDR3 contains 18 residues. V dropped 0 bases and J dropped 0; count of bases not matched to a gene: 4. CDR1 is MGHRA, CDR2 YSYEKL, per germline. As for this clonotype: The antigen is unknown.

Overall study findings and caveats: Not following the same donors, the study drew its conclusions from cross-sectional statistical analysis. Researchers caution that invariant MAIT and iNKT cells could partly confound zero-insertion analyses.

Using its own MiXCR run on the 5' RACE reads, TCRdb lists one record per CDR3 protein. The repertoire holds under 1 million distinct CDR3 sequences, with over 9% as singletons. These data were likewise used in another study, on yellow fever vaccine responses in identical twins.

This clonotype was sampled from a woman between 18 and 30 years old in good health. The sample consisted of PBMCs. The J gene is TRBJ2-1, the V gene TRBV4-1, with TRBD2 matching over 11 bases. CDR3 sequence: CASSQDPGLADSYNEQFF. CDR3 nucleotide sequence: TGCGCCAGCAGCCAAGATCCGGGACTAGCGGACTCCTACAATGAGCAGTTCTTC.